The T cell receptor (beta chain) described here comes from a study of shared clonotypes between healthy human individuals. TCRdb's table, derived via immunoSEQ multiplex PCR, lists solely in-frame clones and lacks some. In the table there are just under 350,000 clones, around four fifths of which are singletons. Study-level results: The study generally estimated greater richness for naive than memory subsets.

The V end was cut by 6 bases, the J end by 3 bases, with 14 bases between. The germline gives CDR1 SGHAT, CDR2 FQNNGV. There are 14 residues in the CDR3. Comment on this clone: The antigen is undetermined.

CD4+ cells were split into CD45RA+ naive and CD45RA-negative memory subsets. Sequenced input: memory CD4+ T cells sorted from blood. The subset denotes: CD45RA-negative fraction. The receptor was derived from a man aged 25 to 40 in good health. The chain joins TRBV11-2 to TRBJ1-1; TRBD1 might be the D (6 bases). The CDR3: CASSAWGQDTEAFF. The CDR3 DNA is TGTGCCAGCAGTGCTTGGGGGCAAGACACTGAAGCTTTCTTT.